The TCR beta chain under discussion was sequenced for a study of spatial heterogeneity in lung cancer (dated 2019 in TCRdb). Context from the whole study: More beta-chain than alpha-chain transcripts were consistently detected, likely reflecting higher beta-chain transcript abundance. In the raw uncorrected reads, each unique combination of TCR and UMI appeared more than ten times on average. The study quantitatively compared TCR alpha and beta repertoires across multiple tumor regions, matched nontumor lung and blood in non-small cell lung cancer. TCR repertoire features were related to nonsynonymous mutation counts determined by whole-exome sequencing of tumor tissue. Both alpha and beta chains were TCR-sequenced in approximately 200 tumor regions, fewer than 80 matched nontumor lung samples and 55 to 60 PBMC samples obtained at surgery. The research as a whole found: Confirming at a functional level the hypothesis that regional TCRs recognize regional mutations was considered to require additional single-cell paired TCR alpha and beta sequencing. Ubiquitous expanded tumor TCRs were detected in blood more often at tumor resection than at routine follow-up.

Library generation was performed with 5' RACE. The data were produced on a NextSeq 500. To allow correction of PCR and sequencing errors, the TCR library protocol tagged every TCR cDNA molecule with a unique molecular identifier. In the authors' own workflow: Decombinator tools were used for TCR identification, UMI-based error correction and CDR3 extraction. Expanded TCRs were defined as those above a frequency of 2 per 1,000, corresponding to the top 1% of the tumor frequency distribution. Rényi diversity was computed with the R vegan package after subsampling each repertoire 100 times to 5,000 TCRs. To build CDR3 similarity networks, amino acid triplet string-kernel similarity was used, and CDR3s were connected when their pairwise similarity was above 0.82. TCRdb applied fastp at Q25 and MiXCR to the public reads, then kept only in-frame beta chains. Each CDR3 protein appears once, grouped with its most common genes and DNA. None of the V and J calls come from the authors' own analysis; TCRdb made them. The sample table records roughly 9,800 distinct CDR3 sequences; 4.5% to 6% of these occur just once. The ten largest clones capture around 27% of the sample.

Interpreted using the paper, the time point label stands for: sample taken at primary tumor resection. Whole RNA extracted from tumor and nontumor lung tissue, or from cryopreserved PBMC samples, was used for TCR sequencing without cell sorting. Samples were obtained from fewer than 80 patients with early-stage, untreated non-small cell lung cancer from the lung TRACERx cohort. Only patients with enough RNA available from two or more tumor regions were chosen for TCR sequencing. The CDR1 and CDR2 encoded by the germline V gene are SQVTM and ANQGSEA. The germline V and J ends show losses of 1 base and 4 bases respectively, and no gene match explains 10 bases of the junction. Including cysteine and phenylalanine, the CDR3 has 16 amino acids. Only the CDR3 DNA is retained, 48 bases long and in frame from the first base. This clonotype was recorded many times. What this receptor recognizes is not known. No base qualities exist here, and no much larger clone lies one base off it.

This specimen was PBMCs, taken at surgery. This receptor was obtained from a male donor with early-stage non-small cell lung cancer. The V and J genes are TRBV29-1 and TRBJ2-7, with 10 bases matching TRBD2. CDR3 reads: CSVEGSRTSGAYEQYF. The DNA sequence is given as TGCAGCGTTGAAGGATCACGGACTAGCGGAGCTTACGAGCAGTACTTC.